These T cell receptor beta chains were read from a single sample in a study of CD8+ T cells in alopecia areata. The protocol was immunoSEQ multiplex PCR, while the TCRdb copy is restricted to in-frame clones and leaves out a portion. The sample records 250,000 to 300,000 clones, 58% being singletons. Sequences were derived from CD4+ T cells sorted from blood, sampled at week 24, from a patient treated with tofacitinib. The source of these receptors is a human donor with alopecia areata. CDR3s include the opening cysteine and the closing phenylalanine or tryptophan. A D gene is named only where the DNA matches it firmly. Expanded clones are given a class, and other clones once, few, many or no size at all.

.	TRBV20-1	TRBJ2-7	.	CSAETAGEQYF	TGCAGTGCAGAGACAGCTGGCGAGCAGTACTTC
.	TRBV18	TRBJ1-1	.	CASSPRGGLGAEAFF	TGTGCCAGCTCACCACGCGGCGGTTTAGGCGCTGAAGCTTTCTTT
few	TRBV7-9	TRBJ1-1	.	CASILARANTEAFF	TGTGCCAGCATCCTGGCTCGGGCGAACACTGAAGCTTTCTTT
.	TRBV7-8	TRBJ2-1	TRBD1	CASSRYGQGSANEQFF	TGTGCCAGCAGCCGCTACGGACAGGGGTCTGCCAATGAGCAGTTCTTC
.	TRBV29-1	TRBJ1-2	.	CSVGGIGNYGYTF	TGCAGCGTGGGGGGCATCGGGAACTATGGCTACACCTTC
few	TRBV5-5	TRBJ1-4	.	CASSLAVIGDEKLFF	TGTGCCAGCAGCTTGGCTGTGATCGGGGATGAAAAACTGTTTTTT
once	TRBV4-3	TRBJ2-7	.	CASSQALGLAQLYEQYF	TGCGCCAGCAGCCAAGCCCTTGGACTGGCGCAACTCTACGAGCAGTACTTC
once	TRBV9	TRBJ2-5	TRBD1	CASSRDPGQGGETQYF	TGTGCCAGCAGCAGAGACCCGGGACAGGGAGGCGAGACCCAGTACTTC
.	TRBV20-1	TRBJ1-1	.	CSAVGRKAFF	TGCAGTGCTGTGGGGCGGAAGGCTTTCTTT
.	TRBV2	TRBJ1-2	TRBD1	CASRENRGGYTF	TGTGCCAGCAGGGAAAACAGGGGAGGCTACACCTTC
few	TRBV4-2	TRBJ1-1	.	CASSQDRSGRAFF	TGTGCCAGCAGCCAAGATCGGTCAGGGAGGGCTTTCTTT
once	TRBV20-1	TRBJ1-2	.	CSASQSTSYTF	TGCAGTGCTAGTCAGTCGACTAGCTACACCTTC
few	TRBV7-2	TRBJ2-4	.	CASSLFVGAKNIQYF	TGTGCCAGCAGCTTATTCGTAGGAGCCAAAAACATTCAGTACTTC
.	TRBV30	TRBJ1-1	.	CAWSEWNTEAFF	TGTGCCTGGAGTGAATGGAACACTGAAGCTTTCTTT
.	TRBV30	TRBJ2-7	TRBD2	CAWSAGRTSGFYEQYF	TGTGCCTGGAGTGCCGGTCGGACTAGCGGATTTTACGAGCAGTACTTC
.	TRBV6-5	TRBJ1-5	.	CASRRLANQPQHF	TGTGCCAGCAGACGGCTGGCGAATCAGCCCCAGCATTTT
few	TRBV7-2	TRBJ2-5	.	CASSLEREGTQYF	TGTGCCAGCAGCTTAGAGAGGGAAGGGACCCAGTACTTC
.	TRBV7-6	TRBJ2-3	.	CASSLGRGAQYF	TGTGCCAGCAGCTTAGGTAGAGGGGCGCAGTATTTT
.	TRBV7-9	TRBJ1-2	TRBD1	CASSRGQSYGYTF	TGTGCCAGCAGCAGGGGACAGTCCTATGGCTACACCTTC
.	TRBV6-5	TRBJ1-1	.	CASSYPGAGGPEAFF	TGTGCCAGCAGTTACCCCGGGGCCGGGGGGCCTGAAGCTTTCTTT
.	TRBV5-1	TRBJ1-2	TRBD1	CASSLGTGPRYTF	TGCGCCAGCAGCTTGGGGACAGGGCCGAGATACACCTTC
.	TRBV30	TRBJ1-6	.	CAWRPFSADSPLHF	TGTGCCTGGAGGCCGTTCTCGGCGGATTCACCCCTCCACTTT
.	TRBV7-6	TRBJ2-5	TRBD2	CASSLLVAGSPQETQYF	TGTGCCAGCAGCTTACTGGTAGCGGGGAGCCCCCAAGAGACCCAGTACTTC
.	TRBV7-6	TRBJ2-5	.	CASSFGLLETQYF	TGTGCCAGCAGCTTCGGCTTGTTAGAGACCCAGTACTTC
.	TRBV7-6	TRBJ2-7	.	CASSQGTRASYEQYF	TGTGCCAGCAGTCAAGGGACCCGCGCTTCCTACGAGCAGTACTTC
.	TRBV6-5	TRBJ2-3	TRBD2	CASSRLAGVTDTQYF	TGTGCCAGCAGTCGACTAGCGGGGGTAACAGATACGCAGTATTTT
few	TRBV5-6	TRBJ2-5	.	CASSHLSGDQETQYF	TGTGCCAGCAGCCACCTAAGCGGAGACCAAGAGACCCAGTACTTC
.	TRBV5-1	TRBJ2-3	TRBD1	CASSSDRGMDTQYF	TGCGCCAGCAGCTCAGACAGGGGGATGGATACGCAGTATTTT
once	TRBV6-1	TRBJ2-1	.	CASSEAFDRQNEQFF	TGTGCCAGCAGTGAAGCGTTTGACAGGCAAAATGAGCAGTTCTTC